Below are 16 T cell receptor beta chains sequenced from a single sample in a study of early T cells in non-severe SARS-CoV-2 infection. TCRdb called the 5' RACE reads again in MiXCR, with one record for every CDR3 protein. Among 25,000 to 30,000 distinct CDR3 sequences, around 4.4% were seen once, and the ten largest hold 3.5% to 4.5%. The sample taken for sequencing was whole blood. These receptors originate from an adult who was a healthcare worker with PCR-confirmed SARS-CoV-2 infection or an uninfected control (not recorded which).

By its share, this clonotype is medium-sized (0.01 to 0.1%). V is TRBV11-2 and J is TRBJ2-2; D gene uncertain. The ends were cut back, 4 bases at V and 0 bases at J, with 6 bases in the middle. CDR1 and CDR2 from the germline V gene are SGHAT and FQNNGV. The CDR3 sequence is 14 residues long. CDR3 region: CASSSLTNTGELFF. As DNA, the CDR3 is TGTGCCAGCAGCTCCTTAACGAACACCGGGGAGCTGTTTTTT.

This clonotype was counted many times. This sequence joins TRBV7-9 and TRBJ2-7; tentatively, D is TRBD1 or TRBD2 (6 bases each). Germline V gene sequence: CDR1 SEHNR, CDR2 FQNEAQ (reference sequence). This CDR3 comprises 13 residues. The V gene lost 7 bases and the J gene lost 3 bases, with 13 bases spanning the gap. The CDR3 nucleotides read TGTGCCAGCAAATCGAAGGGGGGCTACGAGCAGTACTTC. Translating gives CASKSKGGYEQYF.

This clonotype was counted at least ten times. The chain uses TRBV3-1 and TRBJ2-3, with D unresolved. This CDR3 is 15 amino acids long. V gave up 0 bases and J gave up 2 bases, with 9 bases separating them. CDR1 and CDR2 from the germline V gene are LGHDT and YNNKEL (reference sequence). The CDR3 protein is CASSQDAGVTDTQYF. In DNA, the CDR3 is TGTGCCAGCAGCCAAGATGCCGGAGTCACAGATACGCAGTATTTT.

This clonotype was recorded at least ten times. This chain links TRBV20-1 with TRBJ2-3; 8 nucleotides align to TRBD2. This CDR3 is built from 16 residues. In germline, CDR1 is DFQATT, CDR2 SNEGSKA (reference sequence). V shed 0 bases, J shed 4 bases, and the junction held 9 bases outside the gene matches. CDR3 nucleotide sequence: TGCAGTGCTAGAGATTTGGTTAGCGGGGTTTCAGATACGCAGTATTTT. Translation gives CSARDLVSGVSDTQYF.

This clonotype was recorded a few times. This chain joins TRBV11-2 and TRBJ2-7, with TRBD2 as a possible D gene (5 bases). The CDR3 runs to 14 residues. CDR1 is SGHAT, CDR2 FQNNGV, per germline. V was clipped by 1 base and J by 4 bases, with 11 bases between them. The CDR3 sequence is CASSLGTGIYEQYF. The CDR3 DNA is TGTGCCAGCAGCTTAGGGACGGGGATTTACGAGCAGTACTTC.

This clonotype was recorded many times. The chain links TRBV6-2 or TRBV6-3 to TRBJ1-1; D might be TRBD1 (5 bases). The CDR3 is made up of 15 amino acids. Germline V CDR1 and CDR2: MNHEY, SVGEGT. V lost 5 bases and J 4 bases, leaving 17 bases between the germline ends. CDR3 sequence (DNA): TGTGCCAGCAGTCTTGAACTACAGGACCTCACTGAAGCTTTCTTT. It is translated as CASSLELQDLTEAFF.

For this clonotype: A much more abundant neighbour one base away suggests this may be a read error. The rearrangement links TRBV3-1 to TRBJ1-2; 7 nucleotides align to TRBD1. Germline CDR1 is LGHDT and CDR2 is YNNKEL (reference sequence). This CDR3 has 18 amino acids. V shed 4 bases and J 1 base; nucleotides not matched to a gene: 15. The chain's CDR3 is CASSLDRRGRSYNYGYTF. The CDR3 bases are TGTGCCAGCAGCCTAGATCGCAGGGGGAGAAGCTATAACTATGGCTACACCTTC.

This clonotype was seen ten or more times. CDR3 sequence (DNA): TGTGCCTGGAGTGTATCTTACACAGATACGCAGTATTTT. Its protein product is CAWSVSYTDTQYF. This chain links TRBV30 with TRBJ2-3; D is ambiguous. V lost 0 bases and J lost 2, with 6 bases in between. The CDR3 loop spans 13 amino acids. Germline V gene lookup returns CDR1 GTSNPN and CDR2 SVGIG (reference sequence).

This clonotype was recorded many times. The gene calls are TRBV29-1 and TRBJ2-4; a possible D gene is TRBD2 (6 bases). V shed 6 bases and J shed 0 bases, with 21 bases lying between them. CDR1 and CDR2 from the germline V gene are SQVTM and ANQGSEA. The CDR3 contains 17 residues. The CDR3 reads CSVVRRDRTLAKNIQYF. CDR3 bases: TGCAGCGTGGTCCGGCGGGATAGAACTTTAGCCAAAAACATTCAGTACTTC.

The rearrangement joins TRBV7-2 to TRBJ1-2, with D maybe TRBD1 (5 bases). The CDR3 runs to 16 residues. Trimming took 4 bases from V and 0 from J, leaving 15 bases between them. Germline lookup yields CDR1 SGHTA and CDR2 FQGNSA. CDR3 residues: CASSSPRQSPNYGYTF. As DNA, the CDR3 is TGTGCCAGCAGCTCACCTCGACAGTCCCCTAACTATGGCTACACCTTC.

This clonotype has more than one count but fewer than ten. This chain joins TRBV20-1 and TRBJ2-3; D remains ambiguous. Germline V gene lookup returns CDR1 DFQATT and CDR2 SNEGSKA (reference sequence). The CDR3 spans 10 residues. V was pared by 3 bases and J by 6 bases, with 4 bases between. The CDR3 loop is CSASLDTQYF. The CDR3 DNA is TGCAGTGCTAGTTTGGATACGCAGTATTTT.

This clonotype was observed at least ten times. The V call is TRBV11-2, the J call TRBJ2-1, with TRBD2 matching over 8 bases. J gave up 6 bases and V 1 base, and 5 bases lay outside the gene matches. This CDR3 has 15 amino acids. Looked up from germline, CDR1 is SGHAT and CDR2 is FQNNGV. The CDR3 DNA follows: TGTGCCAGCAGCTTAGCGGGGGGGTTTCTCAATGAGCAGTTCTTC. This codes for CASSLAGGFLNEQFF.

Only a few counts were recorded for this clonotype. The chain's CDR3 is CASSEAPRASADTQYF. The CDR3 nucleotides read TGTGCCAGCAGTGAAGCACCTAGGGCAAGCGCAGATACGCAGTATTTT. This chain connects TRBV6-1 to TRBJ2-3; D uncertain. The germline gives CDR1 MNHNS, CDR2 SASEGT. The CDR3 covers 16 residues. Trimming removed 0 bases from V and 4 bases from J, with 14 bases in between.

This clonotype was detected only a few times. V usage is TRBV20-1 and J usage is TRBJ2-3; D perhaps matches TRBD2 (6 bases). Germline V gene data show CDR1 as DFQATT and CDR2 as SNEGSKA (reference sequence). This CDR3 comprises 13 residues. Here the CDR3 reads CTAGGIRTDTQYF. The CDR3 DNA is TGCACCGCCGGAGGGATTCGCACAGATACGCAGTATTTT.

This clonotype was seen ten or more times. The chain joins TRBV6-1 to TRBJ2-1; 9 bases line up with TRBD1. J was trimmed by 8 bases and V by 6 bases; bases with no gene match: 11. This CDR3 region has 15 residues. The germline CDR1 and CDR2 sequences are MNHNS and SASEGT. CDR3 region: CASRRGQGIGDEQFF. The CDR3 DNA reads TGTGCCAGCAGGAGAGGACAGGGGATTGGAGATGAGCAGTTCTTC.

This clonotype was recorded at least ten times. The germline gene is not matched at one end of the junction; a read error may be the cause. The CDR3 here is CASSPGTAEAFF. The CDR3 DNA reads TGCGCCAGCAGCCCCGGGACAGCCGAAGCCTTCTTT. This chain uses TRBV5-1 with TRBJ1-1; 7 nucleotides align to TRBD1. CDR1 is SGHRS and CDR2 is YFSETQ in the germline V gene. CDR3 size: 12 residues.